The rows below give T cell receptor beta chains drawn from one sample of a study of T cell responses to AZD1222 COVID-19 vaccine. Repertoires were generated with immunoSEQ multiplex PCR, while TCRdb's copy carries only in-frame clones and drops some. The repertoire consists of around 140,000 clones, with 93% occurring once and the leading ten covering around 5.9%. This specimen was peripheral blood, taken on day 0 of AZD1222 vaccination. These receptors all stem from an adult in good health. CDR3s leave out the opening cysteine and the closing phenylalanine or tryptophan.

>TRBV5-1|TRBJ1-1
ASSLSGGTEAF
>TRBV11-2|TRBJ1-2
ASSRDRDYGYT
>TRBV5-1|TRBJ2-5
ASSLGGAQETQY
>TRBV19|TRBJ1-2
ASLRGTGYT
>TRBV7-2|TRBJ2-7
ASSISGTQGYEQY
>TRBV3-1/TRBV3-2|TRBJ2-7
ASSPTGGAVGEQY
>TRBV10-3|TRBJ1-1
AISDGGTGNTEAF
>TRBV27|TRBJ2-2
ASSFYGTQNTGELF
>TRBV28|TRBJ1-1
ASSLPKTGVAF
>TRBV6-2/TRBV6-3|TRBJ2-3
ASSYGGTTDTQY
>TRBV29-1|TRBJ2-3
SVWWGADTQY
>TRBV11-2|TRBJ1-3
ASSEGQGGNTIY
>TRBV7-6|TRBJ1-5
ASSLGTGDNQPQH
>TRBV9|TRBJ1-1
ASSAPPGWGGTEAF
>TRBV29-1|TRBJ1-2
SVETGDYGYT
>TRBV3-1/TRBV3-2|TRBJ2-1
ASSQVIRVDEQF
>TRBV15|TRBJ2-7
ATSGLYDDEQY
>TRBV2|TRBJ2-7
ASKVHWNKQY
>TRBV9|TRBJ1-1
ASSATGGGAQAF
>TRBV27|TRBJ2-2
ASTDVNTGELF
>TRBV4-1|TRBJ2-7
ASSQDKGTYEQY
>TRBV15|TRBJ1-3
ATSRDGGSGNTIY
>TRBV7-3|TRBJ1-6
ASSLSERSPLH
>TRBV12-3/TRBV12-4|TRBJ1-5
ASSAGGRQPQH
>TRBV7-8|TRBJ2-1
ASSQAGGIKNEQF
>TRBV7-9|TRBJ2-3
ASRPRITDTQY
>TRBV12-3/TRBV12-4|TRBJ2-7
ASMRGGEQY
>TRBV28|TRBJ1-6
ASSSGNISPLH
>TRBV30|TRBJ1-2
AWDTYNYGYT
>TRBV4-1|TRBJ2-3
ASSQAPTSGVDTQY
>TRBV5-5|TRBJ1-2
ASSNRAGDGYT
>TRBV4-3|TRBJ1-1
ASSQGQGVTEAF
>TRBV7-8|TRBJ1-1
ASSIGRVGRDTEAF
>TRBV30|TRBJ1-2
AWSIAGGNYGYT
>TRBV30|TRBJ1-2
AWSVGGPGHYGYT
>TRBV5-1|TRBJ1-1
ASSLVTIPPSSMNTEAF
>TRBV28|TRBJ2-3
ASSFWTSGSTDTQY
>TRBV27|TRBJ2-7
ASSSRTSGKNRAYEQY
>TRBV18|TRBJ1-4
ASSPTGPNEKLF
>TRBV5-4|TRBJ1-6
ASSLFSLDNSPLH
>TRBV19|TRBJ2-3
ASTPIGSGGAGPDTQY